This T cell receptor beta chain originates from a study of blood T cell repertoires in COVID-19. For the study at large: From the United States, Italy and Spain came samples of acute and convalescent COVID-19. From T cells, B-cell-depleted T cells, or PBMCs came the material, which was cDNA or gDNA.

The CDR3 runs 12 residues. V lost 3 bases, J lost 6 bases, and 9 bases lay in between. Germline loops: CDR1 MNHEY, CDR2 SVGEGT. This clone was detected a few times. Authors' processing steps: Quantification of nucleated cells was approximated via reference gene primer amplification. The repertoire was sequenced with immunoSEQ multiplex PCR; TCRdb's copy has only in-frame clones and lacks some. D and trimming come from the DNA, and the V and J calls and clone size come from that table. The sample yields approximately 110,000 clones, 85% seen once. The receptor was isolated from a human donor in a cohort sampled during active COVID-19. The gene calls are TRBV6-2 or TRBV6-3 and TRBJ2-7; D remains ambiguous. The specimen sequenced was peripheral blood. The CDR3 nucleotides are TGTGCCAGCAGTTATGGCAAATCCGAGCAGTACTTC. This codes for CASSYGKSEQYF.